The T cell receptor beta chain described here comes from a study of early T cells in non-severe SARS-CoV-2 infection. This clonotype was found many times. Tagging with unique molecular identifiers was applied to individual cDNA molecules. In TCRdb, the 5' RACE reads were re-called with MiXCR into one record per CDR3 protein. The repertoire includes approximately 70,000 distinct CDR3 sequences, about 5% of them detected once, and under 8% sits in the top ten. CDR3 length equals 15 residues. Germline CDR1 LGHDT, CDR2 YNNKEL (reference sequence). V was clipped by 4 bases and J by 1 base, with 13 bases between them.

The receptor comes from an adult who was a healthcare worker with PCR-confirmed SARS-CoV-2 infection or an uninfected control (not recorded which). Sequencing used whole blood, obtained at baseline. The chain couples TRBV3-1 to TRBJ1-2; no reliable D call. CDR3 sequence: CASSPVPAGNYGYTF. CDR3 coding DNA: TGTGCCAGCAGCCCGGTGCCAGCTGGTAACTATGGCTACACCTTC.